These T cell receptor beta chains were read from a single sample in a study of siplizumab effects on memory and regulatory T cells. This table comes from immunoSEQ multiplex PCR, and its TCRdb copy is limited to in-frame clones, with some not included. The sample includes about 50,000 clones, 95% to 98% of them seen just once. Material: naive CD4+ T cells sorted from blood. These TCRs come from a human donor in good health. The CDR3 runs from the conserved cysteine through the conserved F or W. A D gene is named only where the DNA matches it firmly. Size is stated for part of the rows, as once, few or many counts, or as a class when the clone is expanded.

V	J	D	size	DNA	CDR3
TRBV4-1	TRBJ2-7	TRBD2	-	TGCGCCAGCAGCCAAGATACCCGGCCGGGGGGGCCCAGTTCCTACGAGCAGTACTTC	CASSQDTRPGGPSSYEQYF
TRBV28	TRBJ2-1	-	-	TGTGCGGGAGGGGGAGTGAGCTACAATGAGCAGTTCTTC	CAGGGVSYNEQFF
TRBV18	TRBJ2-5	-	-	TGTGCCAGCTCACCTCAAGAGACCCAGTACTTC	CASSPQETQYF
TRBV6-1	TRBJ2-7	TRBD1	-	TGTGCCAGCAGGGCCGAACAGGGGGTCTACGAGCAGTACTTC	CASRAEQGVYEQYF
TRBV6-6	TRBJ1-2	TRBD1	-	TGTGCCAGCAGGAGAAGCAGGGGGTTTGGCTACACCTTC	CASRRSRGFGYTF
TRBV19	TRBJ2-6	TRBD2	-	TGTGCCAGTAGTATTCCAAGGACTAGCGGGAGGATCACTGGGGCCAACGTCCTGACTTTC	CASSIPRTSGRITGANVLTF
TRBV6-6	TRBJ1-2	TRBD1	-	TGTGCCAGCAGTGGGCGGGACAGGGTGAGCGGCTACACCTTC	CASSGRDRVSGYTF
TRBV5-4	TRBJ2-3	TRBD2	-	TGTGCCAGCAGCTGGGTGGCGGGAGCGGGAGATACGCAGTATTTT	CASSWVAGAGDTQYF
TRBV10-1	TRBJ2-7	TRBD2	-	TGCGCCAGCAGTGAGTCGGGACTAGCGGGCAGACCCTACGAGCAGTACTTC	CASSESGLAGRPYEQYF
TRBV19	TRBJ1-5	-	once	TGTGCCAGTAGTAGTCCTGGCATGGGTCAGCCCCAGCATTTT	CASSSPGMGQPQHF
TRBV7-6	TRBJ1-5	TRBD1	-	TGTGCCAGCAGCAGGGGACAGGTCAATCAGCCCCAGCATTTT	CASSRGQVNQPQHF
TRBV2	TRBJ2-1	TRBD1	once	TGTGCCAGCAGTCGGACAGGGCTAACCTACAATGAGCAGTTCTTC	CASSRTGLTYNEQFF
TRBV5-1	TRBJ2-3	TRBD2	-	TGCGCCAGCAGCTTAACCGGGACTAGCGGGAGCACAGATACGCAGTATTTT	CASSLTGTSGSTDTQYF
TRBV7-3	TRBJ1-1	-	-	TGTGCCAGCAGCTTAGTCCCAGAGTTGACTGAAGCTTTCTTT	CASSLVPELTEAFF
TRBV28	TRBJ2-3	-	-	TGTGCCAGCAGAAATTCTGGCACAGATACGCAGTATTTT	CASRNSGTDTQYF
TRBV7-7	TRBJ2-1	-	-	TGTGCTAGCAGCTTGGCGGGACCCTACAATGAGCAGTTCTTC	CASSLAGPYNEQFF
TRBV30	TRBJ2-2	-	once	TGTGCCTGGAGGGCCGGACAGTACACCGGGGAGCTGTTTTTT	CAWRAGQYTGELFF
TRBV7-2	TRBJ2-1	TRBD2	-	TGTGCCAGCAGCTTAGAAGCGGGAGGGTACAATGAGCAGTTCTTC	CASSLEAGGYNEQFF
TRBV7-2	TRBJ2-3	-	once	TGTGCCAGCAGCTTAGCGAGGAGAGGGGGCACAGATACGCAGTATTTT	CASSLARRGGTDTQYF
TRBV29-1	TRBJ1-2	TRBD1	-	TGCAGCGTGGGACAGGTTACTGGCTATGGCTACACCTTC	CSVGQVTGYGYTF
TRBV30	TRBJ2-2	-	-	TGTGCCTGGAGTTCGGTCAGGGCGAACACCGGGGAGCTGTTTTTT	CAWSSVRANTGELFF
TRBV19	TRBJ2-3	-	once	TGTGCCAGTAGTATCAGGACAGATACGCAGTATTTT	CASSIRTDTQYF
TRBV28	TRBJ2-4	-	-	TGTGCCAGCAGCCCTACAGGGAACATAGCCAAAAACATTCAGTACTTC	CASSPTGNIAKNIQYF
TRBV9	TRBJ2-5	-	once	TGTGCCAGCAGCGTAGGAGGGGCAGGAGAGACCCAGTACTTC	CASSVGGAGETQYF
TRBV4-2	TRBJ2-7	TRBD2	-	TGTGCCAGCAGCCAAGACCCGGGACTAGCGGGAGAGTCCTACGAGCAGTACTTC	CASSQDPGLAGESYEQYF
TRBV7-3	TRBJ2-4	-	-	TGTGCCAGCAGCTTAGTGTTAGGCAGGGGAAACATTCAGTACTTC	CASSLVLGRGNIQYF
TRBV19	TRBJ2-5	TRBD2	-	TGTGCCAGTGGACTAGCGGGACGAGAGACCCAGTACTTC	CASGLAGRETQYF
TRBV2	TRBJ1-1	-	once	TGTGCCAGCAGAAGAAACACTGAAGCTTTCTTT	CASRRNTEAFF
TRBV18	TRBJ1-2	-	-	TGTGCCAGCTCACCGGACAGTAACTATGGCTACACCTTC	CASSPDSNYGYTF
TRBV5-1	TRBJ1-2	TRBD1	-	TGCGCCAGCAGCTTGGCCGGCAGGGGGCAAGGAAACTATGGCTACACCTTC	CASSLAGRGQGNYGYTF
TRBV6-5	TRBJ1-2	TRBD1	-	TGTGCCAGCAGCCGGACAGGGTTCGAGGATGGCTACACCTTC	CASSRTGFEDGYTF
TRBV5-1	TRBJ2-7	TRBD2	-	TGCGCCAGCAGCCCGCGCCCTTCTAGCGGATCCTACGAGCAGTACTTC	CASSPRPSSGSYEQYF
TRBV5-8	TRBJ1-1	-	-	TGTGCCAGCACGCGTGGGGGGGCCCAGGGGACTGAAGCTTTCTTT	CASTRGGAQGTEAFF
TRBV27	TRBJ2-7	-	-	TGTGCCAGCAGTTTATCGCGACTCCTCCTCTACGAGCAGTACTTC	CASSLSRLLLYEQYF
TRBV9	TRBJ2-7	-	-	TGTGCCAGCACCCCAGCAGCGTATAAAACTGAGCAGTACTTC	CASTPAAYKTEQYF
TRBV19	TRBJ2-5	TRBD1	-	TGTGCCAGTAGACCTAGGGGGCGGGTAGAGACCCAGTACTTC	CASRPRGRVETQYF
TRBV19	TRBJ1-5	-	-	TGTGCCAGTAGTATAGTTCGGCAGCCCCAGCATTTT	CASSIVRQPQHF
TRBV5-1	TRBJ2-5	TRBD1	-	TGCGCCAGCAGTTCGGGACAGGGACCAGAGACCCAGTACTTC	CASSSGQGPETQYF
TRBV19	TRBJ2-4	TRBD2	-	TGTGCCAGTAGTATATTGACTAGCGGGAGGGGATTAGCCAAAAACATTCAGTACTTC	CASSILTSGRGLAKNIQYF
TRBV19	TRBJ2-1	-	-	TGTGCCAGTACCAACCGGGACCACCACGTCAATGAGCAGTTCTTC	CASTNRDHHVNEQFF
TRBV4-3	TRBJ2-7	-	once	TGCGCCAGCAGCCAAGTAAGCGGGTCAAGGTCCTACGAGCAGTACTTC	CASSQVSGSRSYEQYF
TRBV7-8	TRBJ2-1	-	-	TGTGCCAGCAGCTTAGGGTCGTCAGGAACCTACAATGAGCAGTTCTTC	CASSLGSSGTYNEQFF
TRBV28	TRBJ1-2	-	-	TGTGCCAGCAGTTTTTTGTTCTATGGCTACACCTTC	CASSFLFYGYTF